These T cell receptor beta chains were read from a single sample in a study of T cell clones after liver transplantation. Repertoires were generated with immunoSEQ multiplex PCR, while TCRdb's copy carries only in-frame clones and drops some. Of more than 7,000 clones in the sample, around 73% were seen once. The specimen comprised CD8+ T cells from blood, sampled at the 22-month timepoint. Every receptor here comes from a human patient who received a liver transplant. Some of these T cells may belong to the graft donor. The CDR3 runs from the conserved cysteine through the conserved F or W.

j_call: TRBJ2-3; v_call: TRBV10-2; cdr3_aa: CASSGLAGLTDTQYF
j_call: TRBJ2-7; v_call: TRBV28; cdr3_aa: CASSLGTGNYEQYF
j_call: TRBJ2-7; v_call: TRBV27; cdr3_aa: CASSLSSGTPYEQYF
j_call: TRBJ1-2; v_call: TRBV7-9; cdr3_aa: CASSSGTAYNYGYTF
j_call: TRBJ1-1; v_call: TRBV10-2; cdr3_aa: CASRSPGPNTEAFF
j_call: TRBJ2-7; v_call: TRBV27; cdr3_aa: CASSEIDTSLEQYF
j_call: TRBJ1-1; v_call: TRBV6-1; cdr3_aa: CASSEAPGNTEAFF
j_call: TRBJ1-5; v_call: TRBV12-2; cdr3_aa: CASPPFGSQPQHF
j_call: TRBJ1-1; v_call: TRBV9; cdr3_aa: CASSVGLTTEAFF
j_call: TRBJ2-7; v_call: TRBV9; cdr3_aa: CASSVEQGGTYEQYF
j_call: TRBJ2-4; v_call: TRBV6-4; cdr3_aa: CASSPDRNIQYF
j_call: TRBJ2-7; v_call: TRBV27; cdr3_aa: CASSLAGRPYEQYF
j_call: TRBJ1-4; v_call: TRBV7-9; cdr3_aa: CASKAGGISGEKLFF
j_call: TRBJ1-5; v_call: TRBV5-6; cdr3_aa: CASSRKRQGNQPQHF
j_call: TRBJ2-7; v_call: TRBV5-7; cdr3_aa: CASSLEGSYEQYF
j_call: TRBJ2-3; v_call: TRBV29-1; cdr3_aa: CSAEMRGDTDTQYF
j_call: TRBJ1-1; v_call: TRBV6-5; cdr3_aa: CASSSTGGTEAFF
j_call: TRBJ2-1; v_call: TRBV11-3; cdr3_aa: CASSYYSGGDYNEQFF
j_call: TRBJ2-7; v_call: TRBV5-4; cdr3_aa: CASSLEGQREQYF
j_call: TRBJ2-3; v_call: TRBV7-3; cdr3_aa: CASSPYPTDTQYF
j_call: TRBJ1-2; v_call: TRBV29-1; cdr3_aa: CSAANAENYGYTF
j_call: TRBJ1-2; v_call: TRBV5-6; cdr3_aa: CASSSQGTNYGYTF
j_call: TRBJ2-3; v_call: TRBV4-1; cdr3_aa: CASSQGEGDTQYF
j_call: TRBJ2-2; v_call: TRBV6-5; cdr3_aa: CASSYSETATGELFF
j_call: TRBJ1-1; v_call: TRBV7-8; cdr3_aa: CASSTRGGGTEAFF
j_call: TRBJ1-1; v_call: TRBV21-1; cdr3_aa: CASSSLDRWRETEAFF
j_call: TRBJ2-7; v_call: TRBV19; cdr3_aa: CASSQPGAYEQYF
j_call: TRBJ2-5; v_call: TRBV9; cdr3_aa: CASSSSGGAGETQYF
j_call: TRBJ2-4; v_call: TRBV1; cdr3_aa: CTSSTRLQRGGPSGF
j_call: TRBJ1-4; v_call: TRBV10-1; cdr3_aa: CASSESGARPEKLFF
j_call: TRBJ2-3; v_call: TRBV27; cdr3_aa: CASSLKRAGVTDTQYF
j_call: TRBJ1-3; v_call: TRBV19; cdr3_aa: CASSFWDEGFLGNTIYF
j_call: TRBJ2-1; v_call: TRBV7-8; cdr3_aa: CASRGDRPTQGGNEQFF
j_call: TRBJ1-2; v_call: TRBV7-8; cdr3_aa: CASSLAHVFPQGNYGYTF
j_call: TRBJ2-3; v_call: TRBV4-1; cdr3_aa: CASSQVLGSGGARTDTQYF
j_call: TRBJ2-7; v_call: TRBV4-3; cdr3_aa: CASSQEGRNYEQYF
j_call: TRBJ2-2; v_call: TRBV11-2; cdr3_aa: CASSSGWVSTGELFF
j_call: TRBJ2-7; v_call: TRBV7-9; cdr3_aa: CASSLGGGYEQYF
j_call: TRBJ2-3; v_call: TRBV11-2; cdr3_aa: CASRDRAGRTDTQYF
j_call: TRBJ2-2; v_call: TRBV27; cdr3_aa: CASSLFQGGLTGELFF
j_call: TRBJ2-5; v_call: TRBV9; cdr3_aa: CASSASVGGRETQYF
j_call: TRBJ2-1; v_call: TRBV10-2; cdr3_aa: CASSGGYEQFF
j_call: TRBJ2-2; v_call: TRBV28; cdr3_aa: CASSFVGTGDTGELFF
j_call: TRBJ2-5; v_call: TRBV5-4; cdr3_aa: CASSLADSVETQYF
j_call: TRBJ2-2; v_call: TRBV7-9; cdr3_aa: CAGVSGSEMNTGELFF
j_call: TRBJ1-1; v_call: TRBV4-1; cdr3_aa: CASSQNRVEAFF
j_call: TRBJ2-1; v_call: TRBV7-6; cdr3_aa: CASSLAGGYNEQFF
j_call: TRBJ2-7; v_call: TRBV2; cdr3_aa: CASSDATGGLSEQYF
j_call: TRBJ1-3; v_call: TRBV19; cdr3_aa: CASSADRTSGNTIYF
j_call: TRBJ2-3; v_call: TRBV5-1; cdr3_aa: CASSRDLPNPDTQYF
j_call: TRBJ2-7; v_call: TRBV2; cdr3_aa: CACRGQGTYEQYF
j_call: TRBJ2-2; v_call: TRBV27; cdr3_aa: CASSLYQGITEELFF
j_call: TRBJ1-2; v_call: TRBV4-1; cdr3_aa: CASSYDSQNRKTYSYTF